A single sample is the source of the 21 T cell receptor beta chains below, sequenced in a study of beta chain features in type 1 diabetes. The antigens these receptors bind are not known. Sequencing targeted expressed TCRB transcripts, as all isolated RNA had been reverse transcribed. The data were produced by immunoSEQ multiplex PCR, yet TCRdb's version contains in-frame clones alone and is incomplete. The table shows under 150,000 clones, with around 16% occurring only once. Whole-study findings and limits: Type 1 diabetes patients had TCRB CDR3s that were shorter (moderately but significantly so) in all four CD4+ subsets.

The specimen was central memory CD4+ T cells from blood. These TCRs come from a man between 18 and 29 years old with type 1 diabetes.

The chain combines TRBV7-2 with TRBJ2-3; tentative D call: TRBD2 (5 bases). The germline V gene encodes CDR1 SGHTA and CDR2 FQGNSA. This CDR3 contains 14 residues. Trimming left V 8 bases short and J 1 base short, with 13 bases between. The CDR3 loop reads CASGEWSGTDTQYF. As DNA, the CDR3 is TGTGCCAGCGGGGAGTGGAGCGGCACAGATACGCAGTATTTT.

Only a few counts were recorded for this clone. This chain links TRBV5-6 with TRBJ2-3, with D tentatively TRBD2 (6 bases). CDR1 and CDR2 (germline): SGHDT, YYEEEE. The CDR3 is made up of 17 amino acids. The V end was cut by 1 base, the J end by 1 base, with 16 bases between. As DNA, the CDR3 is TGTGCCAGCAGCTTGACATTCGGGACTTCGGGCACAGATACGCAGTATTTT. Translating gives CASSLTFGTSGTDTQYF.

This chain connects TRBV18 to TRBJ2-2; the D is unclear. The germline V and J ends were trimmed by 9 bases and 2 bases, with 7 bases remaining between them. The CDR3 sequence is 12 residues long. The germline V gene has CDR1 KGHSH and CDR2 LQKENI. CDR3 residues: CASQLNTGELFF. In DNA, the CDR3 is TGTGCCAGTCAACTCAACACCGGGGAGCTGTTTTTT.

This clone has a handful of counts. This chain joins TRBV18 and TRBJ1-2; 8 bases are a match to TRBD1. This CDR3 has 14 amino acids. Germline values: CDR1 KGHSH, CDR2 LQKENI. J was trimmed by 9 bases and V by 0 bases; bases with no gene match: 6. CDR3 amino acids: CASSPPGQALSYTF. The CDR3 region has the DNA TGTGCCAGCTCACCACCGGGACAGGCTTTAAGCTACACCTTC.

This clone was recorded a few times. The rearrangement links TRBV9 to TRBJ2-3, with D possibly being TRBD1 (5 bases). V was pared by 0 bases and J by 5 bases, with 10 bases between. The length of the CDR3 is 14 residues. From germline, CDR1 is SGDLS and CDR2 YYNGEE. As DNA, the CDR3 is TGTGCCAGCAGCGTAGGGGGCGTGATAGATACGCAGTATTTT. Translating it yields CASSVGGVIDTQYF.

In its sample, this clone was seen a few times. Different DNA sequences within this sample yield the same CDR3. The chain combines TRBV29-1 with TRBJ2-3; the match to TRBD1 covers 9 bases. Germline V gene data show CDR1 as SQVTM and CDR2 as ANQGSEA. The V segment lost 1 base and the J segment 4 bases; nucleotides outside the gene matches: 9. This CDR3 contains 16 residues. The CDR3 loop is CSVEGGGGTGSDTQYF. The CDR3 region has the DNA TGCAGCGTTGAAGGTGGAGGTGGGACAGGGTCAGATACGCAGTATTTT.

V and J are TRBV23-1 and TRBJ2-7; 7 bases line up with TRBD1. TRBV23-1 is designated an ORF whose function remains uncertain. Trimming at V came to 6 bases and at J to 2 bases, leaving 4 bases not matched to a gene. This CDR3 region has 13 residues. CDR3 residues: CASRDRLTYEQYF. In nucleotides, the CDR3 is TGCGCCAGCAGGGACAGGCTGACCTACGAGCAGTACTTC.

This clone has more than one count but fewer than ten. V is TRBV18 and J is TRBJ1-1, with D possibly matching TRBD1 (6 bases). Between the trimmed V and J ends, which lost 3 bases and 1 base, there was a span of 15 bases. Germline CDR1 KGHSH, CDR2 LQKENI. The CDR3 length is 16 residues. The DNA of the CDR3 is TGTGCCAGCTCACCGCTTACAGGGATACGGAACACTGAAGCTTTCTTT. Protein sequence: CASSPLTGIRNTEAFF.

This clone was counted a few times. Other DNA sequences in this specimen translate into the identical CDR3. The chain has TRBV6-5 and TRBJ2-7, with TRBD2 identical over 11 bases. The CDR3 is made up of 14 amino acids. Germline V CDR1 and CDR2: MNHEY, SVGAGI. Trimming removed 5 bases from V and 0 bases from J; junction bases left unmatched: 0. CDR3 bases: TGTGCCAGCAGTGGGACTAGCGGCTCCTACGAGCAGTACTTC. It is translated as CASSGTSGSYEQYF.

The V and J genes are TRBV2 and TRBJ2-7, with D maybe TRBD1 (5 bases). The germline V gene has CDR1 SNHLY and CDR2 FYNNEI. V dropped 5 bases and J dropped 0 bases, with 14 bases sitting between them. The CDR3 is 15 residues long. CDR3 nucleotide sequence: TGTGCCAGCAGTCTCGACAGTCCGAGCTCCTACGAGCAGTACTTC. Protein sequence: CASSLDSPSSYEQYF. Using reference TRBV2 and TRBJ2-7 for the parts outside the CDR3, the full variable domain is EPEVTQTPSHQVTQMGQEVILRCVPISNHLYFYWYRQILGQKVEFLVSFYNNEISEKSEIFDDQFSVERPDGSNFTLKIRSTKLEDSAMYFCASSLDSPSSYEQYFGPGTRLTVT.

This clone was observed a few times. The V call is TRBV25-1, the J call TRBJ1-4; D remains unclear. This CDR3 spans 14 amino acids. V lost 2 bases and J lost 1, with 5 bases in between. Germline V gene data show CDR1 as MGHDK and CDR2 as SYGVNS. CDR3 in DNA: TGTGCCAGCAGTGAACGACTAACTAATGAAAAACTGTTTTTT. It encodes CASSERLTNEKLFF.

The chain combines TRBV27 with TRBJ2-7; the match to TRBD1 covers 10 bases. The CDR3 is 15 amino acids. With 5 bases clipped from V and 2 bases from J, the junction kept 6 bases outside the gene matches. CDR1 and CDR2 from the germline V gene are MNHEY and SMNVEV (reference sequence). The CDR3 here is CASSPGQGRAYEQYF. DNA of the CDR3: TGTGCCAGCAGTCCGGGACAGGGGCGAGCCTACGAGCAGTACTTC.

The rearrangement joins TRBV6-5 to TRBJ2-4, with D maybe TRBD1 (6 bases). The CDR3 contains 15 residues. Deletions cut 8 bases from V and 6 bases from J, with 20 bases between. Germline CDR1 is MNHEY and CDR2 is SVGAGI. The CDR3, as DNA: TGTGCCAGCGCTTCGACCCAGGGGAAACGAAACATTCAGTACTTC. This codes for CASASTQGKRNIQYF.

This clone occurred a few times. The chain recombines TRBV9 with TRBJ2-5; tentative D call: TRBD1 (6 bases). This CDR3 region has 14 residues. The V end was cut by 4 bases, the J end by 0 bases, with 10 bases between. Germline CDR1 reads SGDLS; CDR2 reads YYNGEE. As DNA, the CDR3 is TGTGCCAGCAGCCCCGGACAGAACCAAGAGACCCAGTACTTC. It codes for CASSPGQNQETQYF.

Remarks on this clone: Germline and junction disagree at one end, which may indicate a read error. V is TRBV7-2 and J is TRBJ2-3, with D tentatively TRBD1 or TRBD2 (5 bases each). CDR1 and CDR2 from the germline V gene are SGHTA and FQGNSA. The CDR3 sequence is 12 residues long. CDR3 residues: CASSLPEGRLLF. The CDR3 DNA is TGTGCCAGCAGCCTGCCCGAGGGACGACTTCTTTTT.

This clone was seen repeatedly, ten times or more. The V and J genes are TRBV5-4 and TRBJ2-5; 10 nucleotides align to TRBD2. This CDR3 has 14 amino acids. After removal of 0 bases from V and 9 bases from J, the junction contained 5 bases not matched to a gene. Germline CDR1 reads SGHNT; CDR2 reads YYREEE (reference sequence). The CDR3 sequence is CASSLASSGSSQYF. The CDR3 DNA reads TGTGCCAGCAGCTTGGCTTCTAGCGGGAGCTCCCAGTACTTC.

This clone occurred many times. V usage is TRBV29-1 and J usage is TRBJ2-1; D unresolved. Germline-derived CDR1 and CDR2 are SQVTM and ANQGSEA. V was trimmed by 4 bases and J by 4 bases, leaving 5 bases between them. The CDR3 contains 11 residues. The chain's CDR3 is CSVGVYNEQFF. As DNA, the CDR3 is TGCAGCGTTGGAGTTTACAATGAGCAGTTCTTC.

With regard to this clone: The junction departs from germline at one end; a sequencing error may be responsible. Other nucleotide sequences from this sample produce the same CDR3. The chain uses TRBV9 and TRBJ1-6; TRBD1 matches 11 bases. CDR1 and CDR2 (germline): SGDLS, YYNGEE. CDR3 length: 17 amino acids. CDR3 nucleotide sequence: TGTGCCAGCAGCCCGGACAGGGGGCGGTTTGATAATTCACCCCTCCATTTT. Translated: CASSPDRGRFDNSPLHF.

The chain employs TRBV28 and TRBJ1-5; the D is unclear. This CDR3 spans 13 amino acids. Trimming pared 7 bases from V and 5 bases from J, leaving 12 bases between. Germline V gene sequence: CDR1 MDHEN, CDR2 SYDVKM. The CDR3 region has the DNA TGTGCCAGCATCCTTGGACGGGATCAGCCCCAGCATTTT. Its protein product is CASILGRDQPQHF.

The chain employs TRBV7-2 and TRBJ2-5, with D uncertain. The CDR3 is 14 amino acids. Trimming pared 1 base from V and 0 bases from J, leaving 6 bases between. Looked up from germline, CDR1 is SGHTA and CDR2 is FQGNSA. CDR3 amino acids: CASSLGSYQETQYF. The CDR3 DNA follows: TGTGCCAGCAGCTTAGGGTCCTACCAAGAGACCCAGTACTTC.

The rearrangement joins TRBV2 to TRBJ2-2; 9 positions match TRBD1. The germline V gene has CDR1 SNHLY and CDR2 FYNNEI. CDR3 length: 15 residues. The junction had 8 bases not matched to a gene; V was cut back by 6 bases and J by 6 bases. The CDR3 region has the DNA TGTGCCAGCAGGCTAAGGACAGGGGCGTCCGGGGAGCTGTTTTTT. Amino acid sequence: CASRLRTGASGELFF.